Each of the 23 T cell receptor beta chains below was sequenced from the same sample in a study of blood T cell repertoires in COVID-19. Sequencing was performed with immunoSEQ multiplex PCR; in TCRdb, only in-frame clones are kept and a portion is missing. Seen here are hundreds of thousands of clones, more than 80% observed once, and the top ten hold roughly 1.4%. Source material: peripheral blood. The receptors were sampled from a woman aged 25 to 39 with active or convalescent COVID-19.

The CDR3 loop is CASSTEGGVVSPLHF. CDR3 sequence (DNA): TGTGCCAGCAGCACCGAGGGGGGGGTGGTCTCACCCCTCCACTTT. V is TRBV6-5 and J is TRBJ1-6; D possibly corresponds to TRBD1 (6 bases). V was cut by 6 bases and J by 10 bases, with 19 bases left in between. CDR3 size: 15 residues. Germline CDR1 and CDR2: MNHEY and SVGAGI.

The chain carries TRBV5-4 and TRBJ1-1, with D perhaps matching TRBD1 (5 bases). Deletions cut 4 bases from V and 5 bases from J, with 15 bases between. Germline loops: CDR1 SGHNT, CDR2 YYREEE (reference sequence). The CDR3 is made up of 14 amino acids. The DNA of the CDR3 is TGTGCCAGCAGCCCGGGCCCGGGGGTGACTGAAGCTTTCTTT. Protein product: CASSPGPGVTEAFF.

The chain has TRBV2 and TRBJ2-5, with TRBD2 matching 8 bases. V shed 4 bases and J 3 bases; nucleotides not matched to a gene: 4. This CDR3 is built from 14 residues. CDR1 and CDR2 (germline): SNHLY, FYNNEI. CDR3 region: CASSVVAGKETQYF. The CDR3 DNA reads TGTGCCAGCAGTGTAGTAGCGGGAAAAGAGACCCAGTACTTC.

This clone was found once. The V gene is TRBV19, the J gene TRBJ1-1; 9 bases map to TRBD1. Germline V lookup: CDR1 LNHDA, CDR2 SQIVND (reference sequence). The CDR3 length is 14 residues. The junction had 7 bases not matched to a gene; V was cut back by 6 bases and J by 5 bases. This CDR3 is CASRVQGTGTEAFF. CDR3 DNA: TGTGCCAGTAGGGTTCAGGGGACAGGGACTGAAGCTTTCTTT.

V gene TRBV19 combines with J gene TRBJ2-7; 9 bases are a match to TRBD2. Germline CDR1 and CDR2: LNHDA and SQIVND (reference sequence). J gave up 2 bases and V 4 bases, and 6 bases lay outside the gene matches. The CDR3 is 15 residues long. The CDR3 region is CASSTWREGTYEQYF. The DNA of the CDR3 is TGTGCCAGTAGTACTTGGCGGGAGGGGACCTACGAGCAGTACTTC.

The chain combines TRBV5-1 with TRBJ2-5; 7 bases map to TRBD2. The CDR3 loop spans 15 amino acids. Germline CDR1 and CDR2: SGHRS and YFSETQ. Losses at the gene ends were 4 bases for V and 0 bases for J; bases not matched to a gene: 6. The CDR3 DNA is TGCGCCAGCAGCAGAAGACTAGCCTACCAAGAGACCCAGTACTTC. This encodes CASSRRLAYQETQYF.

In this sample, this clone turned up once. V usage is TRBV5-4 and J usage is TRBJ1-4, with D hard to call. V dropped 0 bases and J dropped 7 bases, with 10 bases sitting between them. The germline V gene encodes CDR1 SGHNT and CDR2 YYREEE (reference sequence). The CDR3 has 14 residues. Here the CDR3 reads CASSLDPGGEKLFF. The CDR3 DNA reads as TGTGCCAGCAGCTTGGATCCAGGTGGTGAAAAACTGTTTTTT.

This clone showed up just a few times. The CDR3 DNA follows: TGCAGCGTTGCCGACGGGGGGATGAACACTGAAGCTTTCTTT. This codes for CSVADGGMNTEAFF. The J gene is TRBJ1-1, the V gene TRBV29-1; maybe TRBD1 (5 bases). There are 14 residues in the CDR3. Trimming took 4 bases from V and 0 from J, leaving 12 bases between them. Germline V gene sequence: CDR1 SQVTM, CDR2 ANQGSEA.

V and J are TRBV6-1 and TRBJ1-6; 12 bases line up with TRBD1. The CDR3 sequence is 17 residues long. The germline gives CDR1 MNHNS, CDR2 SASEGT. V shed 3 bases, J shed 6 bases, and the junction held 6 bases outside the gene matches. The CDR3 DNA is TGTGCCAGCAGTGAGTTCGGGACAGGGGGCTTTAATTCACCCCTCCACTTT. It yields the protein CASSEFGTGGFNSPLHF.

V is TRBV21-1 and J is TRBJ2-7; TRBD2 is taken as the D call from the table, unchecked against the DNA. TRBV21-1 is listed as a pseudogene. The CDR3 runs 12 residues. CDR3 amino acids: CASSKSHYEQYF. Written as DNA, the CDR3 is TGTGCCAGCAGCAAAAGCCACTACGAGCAGTACTTC.

This chain uses TRBV20-1 with TRBJ2-1; TRBD2 aligns across 9 bases. Germline V gene lookup returns CDR1 DFQATT and CDR2 SNEGSKA (reference sequence). Losses at the gene ends were 3 bases for V and 10 bases for J; bases not matched to a gene: 10. The CDR3 is made up of 14 amino acids. In nucleotides, the CDR3 is TGCAGTGCTAGTACCCCTAGCGGGAACCACGAGCAGTTCTTC. Its protein product is CSASTPSGNHEQFF.

The chain carries TRBV27 and TRBJ2-7; 9 nucleotides line up with TRBD2. Germline V gene data show CDR1 as MNHEY and CDR2 as SMNVEV (reference sequence). V was clipped by 3 bases and J by 1 base; unmatched bases: 10. This CDR3 has 17 residues. The CDR3 loop reads CASSFHRGAGGSYEQYF. DNA for the CDR3: TGTGCCAGCAGTTTCCACCGTGGGGCGGGAGGGTCCTACGAGCAGTACTTC.

The chain is built from TRBV6-5 and TRBJ2-5; 8 bases match TRBD2. Looked up from germline, CDR1 is MNHEY and CDR2 is SVGAGI. The V gene end was trimmed by 5 bases and the J gene end by 4 bases; junction bases not matched to a gene: 3. This CDR3 has 13 residues. The CDR3 is CASSNLAGETQYF. The CDR3 DNA reads TGTGCCAGCAGTAATCTAGCGGGAGAGACCCAGTACTTC.

V gene TRBV14 combines with J gene TRBJ2-7; D is undetermined. Looked up from germline, CDR1 is SGHDN and CDR2 is FVKESK. The V and J ends lost 1 base and 5 bases respectively, with 3 bases between them. This CDR3 has 11 residues. The CDR3 nucleotides are TGTGCCAGCAGCCAAGCCAACGAGCAGTACTTC. As protein: CASSQANEQYF.

This chain links TRBV3-1 (or the pseudogene TRBV3-2) with TRBJ2-7; D is possibly TRBD2 (6 bases). The CDR3 consists of 18 residues. Trimming took 1 base from V and 2 from J, leaving 21 bases between them. Germline lookup yields CDR1 LGHDT and CDR2 YNNKEL (reference sequence). The CDR3 DNA follows: TGTGCCAGCAGCCAAGCCCGTCCCTGGGGCGGGGCGGCCTACGAGCAGTACTTC. This codes for CASSQARPWGGAAYEQYF.

The V call is TRBV2, the J call TRBJ1-6, with D unresolved. The CDR3 covers 15 residues. In germline, CDR1 is SNHLY, CDR2 FYNNEI. Deletions cut 4 bases from V and 0 bases from J, with 7 bases between. The CDR3 sequence is CASSGGSSYNSPLHF. The DNA for the CDR3 is TGTGCCAGCAGTGGAGGGAGCTCCTATAATTCACCCCTCCACTTT.

The V and J genes are TRBV5-6 and TRBJ1-2; possible D gene TRBD1, 6 bases. CDR1 is SGHDT, CDR2 YYEEEE, per germline. V was shortened by 4 bases and J by 3 bases, with 22 bases between the two germline ends. This CDR3 is 17 amino acids long. The CDR3: CASSSMVQGREYYGYTF. CDR3 bases: TGTGCCAGCAGCAGCATGGTACAGGGAAGGGAGTACTATGGCTACACCTTC.

This chain uses TRBV7-6 with TRBJ1-1; D not certain. Germline V gene data show CDR1 as SGHVS and CDR2 as FNYEAQ. The CDR3 covers 15 residues. Deletions cut 5 bases from V and 1 base from J, with 14 bases between. Written as DNA, the CDR3 is TGTGCCAGCAGCCTAACCCGAGAGGCGAACACTGAAGCTTTCTTT. Its translation is CASSLTREANTEAFF.

The count of this clone is one. The gene calls are TRBV7-9 and TRBJ1-2, with D hard to call. The ends were cut back, 5 bases at V and 8 bases at J, with 24 bases in the middle. The germline CDR1 and CDR2 sequences are SEHNR and FQNEAQ (reference sequence). This CDR3 contains 16 residues. CDR3 sequence: CASSPVPTGGLWGYTF. In nucleotides, the CDR3 is TGTGCCAGCAGCCCGGTCCCAACTGGCGGACTATGGGGCTACACCTTC.

The rearrangement uses TRBV10-3 and TRBJ1-1, with 7 bases identical to TRBD1. From germline, CDR1 is ENHRY and CDR2 SYGVKD. CDR3 size: 12 residues. The junction had 0 bases not matched to a gene; V was cut back by 1 base and J by 7 bases. In DNA form, the CDR3 reads TGTGCCATCAGTGAGTGGACAGGTGAAGCTTTCTTT. Encoded protein: CAISEWTGEAFF.

This chain connects TRBV11-3 to TRBJ2-5; D perhaps matches TRBD2 (7 bases). The CDR3 is made up of 16 amino acids. Germline-derived CDR1 and CDR2 are SGHNT and YENEEA. Trimming left V 5 bases short and J 1 base short, with 17 bases between. CDR3 amino acids: CASSQTSGGPQETQYF. In nucleotides, the CDR3 is TGTGCCAGCAGCCAGACATCCGGGGGGCCCCAAGAGACCCAGTACTTC.

The chain employs TRBV30 and TRBJ2-7; 8 bases match TRBD1. The germline V gene encodes CDR1 GTSNPN and CDR2 SVGIG (reference sequence). The V and J ends lost 5 bases and 1 base, in that order; junction bases with no gene match: 7. CDR3 length equals 14 residues. The CDR3 protein is CAWGTGDWSYEQYF. In DNA, the CDR3 is TGTGCCTGGGGGACAGGCGATTGGTCCTACGAGCAGTACTTC.

The CDR3 nucleotides read TGTGCCAGCAGCTTAACAGAAACTGGAAACACCATATATTTT. Its translation: CASSLTETGNTIYF. The chain employs TRBV7-8 and TRBJ1-3; D unresolved. V was pared by 2 bases and J by 2 bases, with 7 bases between. In germline, CDR1 is SGHVS, CDR2 FQNEAQ. The CDR3 consists of 14 residues.